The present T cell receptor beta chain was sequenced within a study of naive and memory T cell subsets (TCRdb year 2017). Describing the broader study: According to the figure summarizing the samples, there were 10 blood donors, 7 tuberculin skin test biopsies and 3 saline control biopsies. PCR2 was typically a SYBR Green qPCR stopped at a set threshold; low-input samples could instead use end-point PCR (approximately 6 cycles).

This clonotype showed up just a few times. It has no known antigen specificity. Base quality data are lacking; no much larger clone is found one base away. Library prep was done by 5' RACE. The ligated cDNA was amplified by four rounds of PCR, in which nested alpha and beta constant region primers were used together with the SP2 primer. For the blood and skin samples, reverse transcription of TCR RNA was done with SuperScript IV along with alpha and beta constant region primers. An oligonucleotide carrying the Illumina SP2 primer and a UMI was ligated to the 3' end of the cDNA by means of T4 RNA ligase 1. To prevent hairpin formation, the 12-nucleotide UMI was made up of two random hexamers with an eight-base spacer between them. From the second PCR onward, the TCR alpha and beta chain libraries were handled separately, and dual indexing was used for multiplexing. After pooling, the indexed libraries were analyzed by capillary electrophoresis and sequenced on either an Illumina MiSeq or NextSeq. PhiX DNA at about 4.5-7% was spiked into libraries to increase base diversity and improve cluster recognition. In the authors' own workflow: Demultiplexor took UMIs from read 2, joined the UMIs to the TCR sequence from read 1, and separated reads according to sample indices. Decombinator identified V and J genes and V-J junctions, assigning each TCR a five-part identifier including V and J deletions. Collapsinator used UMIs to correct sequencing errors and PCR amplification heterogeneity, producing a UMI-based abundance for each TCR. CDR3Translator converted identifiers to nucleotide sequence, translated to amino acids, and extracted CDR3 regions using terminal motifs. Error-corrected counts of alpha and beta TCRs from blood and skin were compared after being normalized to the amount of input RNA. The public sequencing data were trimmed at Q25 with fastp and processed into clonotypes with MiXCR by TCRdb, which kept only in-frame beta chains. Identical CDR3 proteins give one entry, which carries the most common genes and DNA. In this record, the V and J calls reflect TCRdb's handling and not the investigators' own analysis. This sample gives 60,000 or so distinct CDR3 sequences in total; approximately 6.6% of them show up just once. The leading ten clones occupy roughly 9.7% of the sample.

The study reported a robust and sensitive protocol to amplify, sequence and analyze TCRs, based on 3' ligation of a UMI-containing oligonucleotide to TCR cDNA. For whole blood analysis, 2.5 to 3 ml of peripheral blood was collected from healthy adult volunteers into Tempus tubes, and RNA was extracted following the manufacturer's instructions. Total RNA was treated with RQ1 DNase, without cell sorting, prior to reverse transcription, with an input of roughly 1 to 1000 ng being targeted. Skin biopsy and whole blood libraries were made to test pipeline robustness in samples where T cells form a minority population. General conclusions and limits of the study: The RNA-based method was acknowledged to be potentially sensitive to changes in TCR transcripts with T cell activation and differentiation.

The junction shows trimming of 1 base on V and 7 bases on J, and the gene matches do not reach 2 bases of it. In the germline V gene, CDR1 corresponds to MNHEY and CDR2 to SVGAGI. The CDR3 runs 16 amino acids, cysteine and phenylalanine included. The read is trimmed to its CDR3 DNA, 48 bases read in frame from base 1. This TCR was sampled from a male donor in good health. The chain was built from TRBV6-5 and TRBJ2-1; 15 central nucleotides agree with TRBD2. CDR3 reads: CASSYLGTSGRNEQFF. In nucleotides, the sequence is TGTGCCAGCAGTTACTTGGGGACTAGCGGGAGGAATGAGCAGTTCTTC.